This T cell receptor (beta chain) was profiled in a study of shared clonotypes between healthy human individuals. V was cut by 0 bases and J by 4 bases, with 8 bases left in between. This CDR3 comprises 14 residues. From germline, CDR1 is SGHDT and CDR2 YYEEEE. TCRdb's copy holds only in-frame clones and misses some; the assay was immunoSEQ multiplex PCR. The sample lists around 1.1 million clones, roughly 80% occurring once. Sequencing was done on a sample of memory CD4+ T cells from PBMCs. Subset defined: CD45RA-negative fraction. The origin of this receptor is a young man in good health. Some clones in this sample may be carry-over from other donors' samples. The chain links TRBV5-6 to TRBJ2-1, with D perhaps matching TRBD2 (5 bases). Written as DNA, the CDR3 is TGTGCCAGCAGCTTGGTTAGCGCGTACAATGAGCAGTTCTTC. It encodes CASSLVSAYNEQFF.